This TCR beta chain was identified during a study of CXCR3-negative and CXCR3-positive naive CD8 T cells. Whole-study results and caveats: TRBV-TRBJ usage matched between naive CXCR3-negative and CXCR3-positive cells but not between memory cells. High diversity, comparable across both naive subsets, contrasted with much lower diversity in memory CD8+ cells.

Naive CD8+ T cells displayed a CD45RO-CCR7+CD27+CD95- phenotype. The authors prepared UMI-labeled TRB cDNA libraries by 5' RACE. TCRdb reprocessed the 5' RACE reads; each CDR3 protein has one entry and no DNA is given. This repertoire includes approximately 66,000 distinct CDR3 sequences. About this clonotype: What it binds is not known.

The sequence was obtained from a human donor in good health. Some clones in this sample may be carry-over from other donors' samples. The source material was naive CXCR3- CD8+ T cells from blood. Subset given: CD45RO-CCR7+CD27+CD95- naive CD8+ T cells lacking CXCR3 (TNR3-).

CDR3 in amino acids: CASSEEWDQPDNSNQPQHF. The J gene is TRBJ1-5, the V gene TRBV25-1; checking the TCRdb D call of TRBD1 is not possible without DNA. There are 19 residues in the CDR3. Per the germline V gene, CDR1 is MGHDK and CDR2 is SYGVNS.